Each of the 16 T cell receptor beta chains below was sequenced from the same sample in a study of beta chain features in type 1 diabetes. The investigators reverse transcribed all of the isolated RNA, so they sequenced expressed TCRB transcripts. Method: immunoSEQ multiplex PCR; TCRdb's copy keeps in-frame clones and lacks some. The table lists approximately 140,000 clones, about 7% of them singletons. Specimen: central memory CD4+ T cells from blood. The receptors derive from a woman aged 30 to 39 in good health.

The table lists this clone with a few counts. The genes are TRBV28 and TRBJ2-3; 10 positions agree with TRBD2. The CDR3 contains 16 residues. CDR1 MDHEN and CDR2 SYDVKM come from the germline V gene. J gave up 0 bases and V 1 base, and 1 base lay outside the gene matches. This CDR3 is CASSLSTSGSTDTQYF. The CDR3 DNA follows: TGTGCCAGCAGTTTATCGACTAGCGGGAGCACAGATACGCAGTATTTT.

This clone was seen more than once but under ten times. The chain couples TRBV28 to TRBJ1-3; D call uncertain. This CDR3 contains 15 residues. Per germline, CDR1 MDHEN and CDR2 SYDVKM. Trimming removed 6 bases from V and 4 bases from J, with 16 bases in between. The CDR3 loop reads CASSLGPGLGNTIYF. The CDR3 DNA is TGTGCCAGCAGCCTTGGCCCGGGTTTAGGAAACACCATATATTTT.

This clone was detected only a few times. V and J are TRBV5-8 and TRBJ2-1; the match to TRBD1 covers 7 bases. The germline V gene has CDR1 SGHTS and CDR2 YDEGEE. The CDR3 loop spans 15 amino acids. Trimming at V came to 2 bases and at J to 1 base, leaving 3 bases not matched to a gene. CDR3: CASSLVGQSYNEQFF. CDR3 nucleotides: TGTGCCAGCAGCTTAGTGGGACAGTCCTACAATGAGCAGTTCTTC.

The table lists this clone with a few counts. The chain has TRBV9 and TRBJ2-5; maybe TRBD2 (8 bases). Matching the DNA end better, TRBJ2-7 makes the J call doubtful. CDR1 is SGDLS and CDR2 is YYNGEE in the germline V gene. This CDR3 spans 16 amino acids. The CDR3, as DNA: TGTGCCAGCAGCGTAGGCGGGGGGACAGTTGGAAACGAGCAGTACTTC. This gives the protein CASSVGGGTVGNEQYF.

The CDR3 sequence: CAWSRDEDYGYTF. CDR3 DNA: TGTGCCTGGAGTCGCGACGAGGACTATGGCTACACCTTC. The chain has TRBV30 and TRBJ1-2; D is ambiguous. Trimming pared 2 bases from V and 3 bases from J, leaving 10 bases between. CDR1 GTSNPN and CDR2 SVGIG come from the germline V gene (reference sequence). The CDR3 loop spans 13 amino acids.

This clone was seen a few times. The genes are TRBV29-1 and TRBJ2-3; D gene unclear. This CDR3 is 12 amino acids long. The germline CDR1 and CDR2 sequences are SQVTM and ANQGSEA. Between the trimmed V and J ends, which lost 3 bases and 3 bases, there was a span of 7 bases. The CDR3: CSVEIQTDTQYF. The CDR3 DNA reads as TGCAGCGTTGAGATCCAGACAGATACGCAGTATTTT.

This clone turned up a few times. The CDR3 sequence is CASGPLGQGASEQYF. Here the CDR3 DNA reads TGTGCCAGCGGACCACTAGGACAGGGGGCCTCCGAGCAGTACTTC. The J gene is TRBJ2-7, the V gene TRBV27; 11 bases are shared with TRBD1. V shed 8 bases, J shed 6 bases, and the junction held 12 bases outside the gene matches. Germline CDR1 reads MNHEY; CDR2 reads SMNVEV (reference sequence). The CDR3 spans 15 residues.

The rearrangement joins TRBV27 to TRBJ2-1, with D unclear. This CDR3 spans 14 amino acids. V lost 7 bases to trimming and J lost 0 bases, with 10 bases between them. CDR1 and CDR2 from the germline V gene are MNHEY and SMNVEV (reference sequence). CDR3 amino acids: CASTTTSSYNEQFF. The DNA for the CDR3 is TGTGCCAGCACGACAACGAGCTCCTACAATGAGCAGTTCTTC.

A few counts support this clone. The V call is TRBV4-1, the J call TRBJ2-1, with 12 nucleotides matching TRBD2. The CDR3 consists of 15 residues. Trimming cost V 8 bases and J 7 bases; bases outside gene matches: 9. From germline, CDR1 is MGHRA and CDR2 YSYEKL. CDR3 in DNA: TGCGCCAGCGGGAGACTAGCGGGAGAAACAAATGAGCAGTTCTTC. It is translated as CASGRLAGETNEQFF.

The chain has TRBV6-6 and TRBJ2-3; D unclear. V lost 2 bases, J lost 1 base, and 4 bases lay in between. This CDR3 has 13 amino acids. The V gene's germline CDR1 is MNHNY and CDR2 SVGAGI (reference sequence). The CDR3 region is CASSYRRTDTQYF. CDR3 in DNA: TGTGCCAGCAGTTACCGTCGCACAGATACGCAGTATTTT.

This chain uses TRBV5-1 with TRBJ2-7; 12 bases are a match to TRBD1. V dropped 4 bases and J dropped 6; count of bases not matched to a gene: 5. The CDR3 covers 14 residues. Looked up from germline, CDR1 is SGHRS and CDR2 is YFSETQ. The CDR3 region is CASSAGTGGLEQYF. Written as DNA, the CDR3 is TGCGCCAGCAGCGCGGGGACAGGGGGCCTCGAGCAGTACTTC.

This clone was observed a few times. The chain carries TRBV9 and TRBJ2-1; TRBD2 matches at 8 bases. This CDR3 has 16 amino acids. V trimming: 4 bases; J trimming: 10 bases; junction bases outside the gene matches: 16. CDR1 is SGDLS and CDR2 is YYNGEE in the germline V gene. CDR3 in DNA: TGTGCCAGCAGCCCTCGGGGGGCTAGCGGGTTACCCGAGCAGTTCTTC. Its translation is CASSPRGASGLPEQFF. Variable domain in full (rest from reference TRBV9 and TRBJ2-1): DSGVTQTPKHLITATGQRVTLRCSPRSGDLSVYWYQQSLDQGLQFLIQYYNGEERAKGNILERFSAQQFPDLHSELNLSSLELGDSALYFCASSPRGASGLPEQFFGPGTRLTVL.

This clone was detected a few times. This chain joins TRBV14 and TRBJ2-5; the match to TRBD1 covers 8 bases. Trimming at V came to 1 base and at J to 3 bases, leaving 4 bases not matched to a gene. The CDR3 is 15 residues long. In germline, CDR1 is SGHDN, CDR2 FVKESK. Here the CDR3 DNA reads TGTGCCAGCAGCCAAGGCAGGGGGCTTAAAGAGACCCAGTACTTC. It yields the protein CASSQGRGLKETQYF.

The table lists this clone with a few counts. The chain employs TRBV28 and TRBJ2-5, with 7 bases aligning to TRBD1. CDR1 and CDR2 from the germline V gene are MDHEN and SYDVKM. Trimming removed 3 bases from V and 5 bases from J; junction bases left unmatched: 6. This CDR3 has 14 residues. For the CDR3, the DNA is TGTGCCAGCAGTTTGATTAGGGGGCCGGAGACCCAGTACTTC. This codes for CASSLIRGPETQYF. The full variable domain, with the rest looked up from reference TRBV28 and TRBJ2-5, is DVKVTQSSRYLVKRTGEKVFLECVQDMDHENMFWYRQDPGLGLRLIYFSYDVKMKEKGDIPEGYSVSREKKERFSLILESASTNQTSMYLCASSLIRGPETQYFGPGTRLLVL.

The V and J genes are TRBV4-3 and TRBJ2-3, with 13 positions matching TRBD2. Trimming cost V 4 bases and J 4 bases; bases outside gene matches: 8. The CDR3 has 17 residues. CDR1 is LGHNA and CDR2 is YSLEER in the germline V gene. CDR3 nucleotide sequence: TGCGCCAGCAGCCTAGAACTAGCGGGAGGGTCCCCAGATACGCAGTATTTT. Translating gives CASSLELAGGSPDTQYF.

In its sample, this clone was seen a few times. The chain employs TRBV10-3 and TRBJ2-7, with 8 nucleotides matching TRBD1. J was trimmed by 0 bases and V by 2 bases; bases with no gene match: 3. The germline V gene encodes CDR1 ENHRY and CDR2 SYGVKD. This CDR3 comprises 15 residues. The CDR3 loop reads CAISEPDRASYEQYF. The DNA for the CDR3 is TGTGCCATCAGTGAGCCGGACAGGGCCTCCTACGAGCAGTACTTC.